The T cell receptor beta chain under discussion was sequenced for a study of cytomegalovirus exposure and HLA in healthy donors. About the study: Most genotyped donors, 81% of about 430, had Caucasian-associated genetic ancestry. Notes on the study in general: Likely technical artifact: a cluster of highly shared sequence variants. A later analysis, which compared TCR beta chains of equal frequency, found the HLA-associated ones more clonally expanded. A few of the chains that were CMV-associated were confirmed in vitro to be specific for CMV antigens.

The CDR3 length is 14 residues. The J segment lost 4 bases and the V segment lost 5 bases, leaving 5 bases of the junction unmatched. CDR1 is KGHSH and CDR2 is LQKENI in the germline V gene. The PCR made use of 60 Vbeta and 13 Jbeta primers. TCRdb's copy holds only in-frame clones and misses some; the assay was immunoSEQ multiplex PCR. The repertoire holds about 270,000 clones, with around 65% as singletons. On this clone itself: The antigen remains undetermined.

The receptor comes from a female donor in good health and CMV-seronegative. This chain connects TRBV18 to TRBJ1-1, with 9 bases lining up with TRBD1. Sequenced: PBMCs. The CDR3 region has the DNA TGTGCCAGCTCAGGACAGGGGAAATCCACTGAAGCTTTCTTT. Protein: CASSGQGKSTEAFF.